These T cell receptor beta chains were read from a single sample in a study of cytomegalovirus exposure and HLA in healthy donors. This table comes from immunoSEQ multiplex PCR, and its TCRdb copy is limited to in-frame clones, with some not included. The table has 95,000 to 130,000 clones, over 8% seen once; the top ten hold over 2.5%. Material: PBMCs. The receptors here all came from a young man in good health and CMV-seronegative. The CDR3 runs from the conserved cysteine through the conserved F or W. D genes are given only for firm matches. Clone size is shown for a subset of rows, as once, few, many or a class of expanded clone.

TRBV11-2	NA	TRBJ1-4	NA	TGTGCCAGCAGCCCCCTCCCTAATGAAAAACTGTTTTTT	CASSPLPNEKLFF
TRBV6-1	NA	TRBJ1-2	few	TGTGCCAGCAGTGAAGCGCATGGCGGGGGTTCCTCCTATGGCTACACCTTC	CASSEAHGGGSSYGYTF
TRBV5-1	NA	TRBJ2-7	NA	TGCGCCAGCAGGAGAGACTCCCCTCTCGAGCAGTACTTC	CASRRDSPLEQYF
TRBV6-6	NA	TRBJ1-2	NA	TGTGCCAGCAATCCGGGATCAAGATTCTGGGGCTACACCTTC	CASNPGSRFWGYTF
TRBV11-3	NA	TRBJ2-2	few	TGTGCCAGCAGCTTAGCCCCGACCGGGGAGCTGTTTTTT	CASSLAPTGELFF
TRBV30	NA	TRBJ1-1	few	TGTGCCTGGAACACGGGACTCCAGAACACTGAAGCTTTCTTT	CAWNTGLQNTEAFF
TRBV2	NA	TRBJ1-4	NA	TGTGCCAGCATGGGGAGGGGAGATGAAAAACTGTTTTTT	CASMGRGDEKLFF
TRBV6-1	TRBD2	TRBJ2-1	NA	TGTGCCAGCAGTGCGAGACTAGCGGGATTATGGTACAATGAGCAGTTCTTC	CASSARLAGLWYNEQFF
TRBV10-3	NA	TRBJ1-5	few	TGTGCCATCAGTGTGGGGAGGGATCAGCCCCAGCATTTT	CAISVGRDQPQHF
TRBV12-2	NA	TRBJ2-7	few	TGTGCAAGTCGCTTAGTGCGAAAGAGCGGGAACTACGAGCAGTACTTC	CASRLVRKSGNYEQYF
TRBV5-1	NA	TRBJ1-1	NA	TGCGCCAGCAGCTCCCTTGTGGCGGGCACTGAAGCTTTCTTT	CASSSLVAGTEAFF
TRBV9	NA	TRBJ2-3	NA	TGTGCCAGCAGCGTAGGGCGGCGAGAAACAGATACGCAGTATTTT	CASSVGRRETDTQYF
TRBV29-1	NA	TRBJ1-3	few	TGCAGCGTTGAATGGCCGACAGGCTCTGGAAACACCATATATTTT	CSVEWPTGSGNTIYF
TRBV28	NA	TRBJ1-5	NA	TGTGCCAGCAGCCGAACTAATAGCAATCAGCCCCAGCATTTT	CASSRTNSNQPQHF
TRBV29-1	NA	TRBJ1-1	few	TGCAGCGTTGATAGGGGGAACACTGAAGCTTTCTTT	CSVDRGNTEAFF
TRBV11-2	NA	TRBJ2-2	few	TGTGCCAGCAGCTTAATCAGGGGCGGGGAGCTGTTTTTT	CASSLIRGGELFF
TRBV5-4	NA	TRBJ2-6	few	TGTGCCAGCAGTACAGGGAGCTCTGGGGCCAACGTCCTGACTTTC	CASSTGSSGANVLTF
TRBV11-2	TRBD2	TRBJ2-7	few	TGTGCCAGCAGCTTAGGGGGGGGGACCCACGAGCAGTACTTC	CASSLGGGTHEQYF
TRBV7-2	TRBD2	TRBJ2-5	few	TGTGCCAGCAGCTTAGGAGTTAGCGGGGTAGAGACCCAGTACTTC	CASSLGVSGVETQYF
TRBV7-9	NA	TRBJ2-2	NA	TGTGCCAGCAGGTCCTCCTTGGGCGCGTTAACCGGGGAGCTGTTTTTT	CASRSSLGALTGELFF
TRBV2	NA	TRBJ1-2	few	TGTGCCAGCAGTGAATTCTTGACAGACAGAAACTATGGCTACACCTTC	CASSEFLTDRNYGYTF
TRBV2	NA	TRBJ2-5	NA	TGTGCCAGCAGTGAAGGTCTGGCTGACATGGGGACCCAGTACTTC	CASSEGLADMGTQYF
TRBV6-5	NA	TRBJ1-3	NA	TGTGCCAGCAGTACAGCTCCGGCCGGTGGAAACACCATATATTTT	CASSTAPAGGNTIYF
TRBV29-1	TRBD2	TRBJ2-1	NA	TGCAGCGTTGATGGGACTAGCGGGAGGGCCATTGAGCAGTTCTTC	CSVDGTSGRAIEQFF
TRBV5-1	TRBD1	TRBJ2-3	few	TGCGCCAGCAGCTTGACAGGGGGATCGCGGTTAGATACGCAGTATTTT	CASSLTGGSRLDTQYF
TRBV14	TRBD1	TRBJ1-3	few	TGTGCCAGCAGGACAGGGGGCTCTGGAAACACCATATATTTT	CASRTGGSGNTIYF
TRBV10-3	TRBD1	TRBJ2-1	medium-sized	TGTGCCATCAACCCCAAGCGGGCAGGGGGCCGGGATGAGCAGTTCTTC	CAINPKRAGGRDEQFF
TRBV19	NA	TRBJ2-5	NA	TGTGCCAGCTCCGCGAGTTACCAAGAGACCCAGTACTTC	CASSASYQETQYF
TRBV7-9	NA	TRBJ2-1	NA	TGTGCCAGCAGCTTTGGAGGGAAAGATGAGCAGTTCTTC	CASSFGGKDEQFF
TRBV5-5	NA	TRBJ2-1	few	TGTGCCAGCAGCGTATACAATGAGCAGTTCTTC	CASSVYNEQFF
TRBV5-1	NA	TRBJ2-6	NA	TGCGCCAGCAGCTTGCAGGGCAGATCTGGGGCCAACGTCCTGACTTTC	CASSLQGRSGANVLTF
TRBV7-9	NA	TRBJ1-1	few	TGTGCCAGCAGCCCTGGGCCCAACACTGAAGCTTTCTTT	CASSPGPNTEAFF
TRBV4-3	NA	TRBJ2-2	NA	TGCGCCAGCAGCCGAGAGGGCGGGACCACCGGGGAGCTGTTTTTT	CASSREGGTTGELFF
TRBV11-2	NA	TRBJ1-1	NA	TGTGCCAGCAGCTTCAGCCAGGGTTCGAACACTGAAGCTTTCTTT	CASSFSQGSNTEAFF
TRBV13	TRBD1	TRBJ1-1	NA	TGTGCCAGCAGCTTAGGGGACAGGGGGGACACTGAAGCTTTCTTT	CASSLGDRGDTEAFF
TRBV5-1	TRBD2	TRBJ2-1	NA	TGCGCCAGCAGCTTGGTGACTAGCGGATACAATGAGCAGTTCTTC	CASSLVTSGYNEQFF
TRBV6-5	NA	TRBJ1-4	NA	TGTGCCAGCAGTCAACCTCACGGTGAAAAACTGTTTTTT	CASSQPHGEKLFF
TRBV7-2	NA	TRBJ2-3	few	TGTGCCAGCAGCTTATTTCGGAGCACAGATACGCAGTATTTT	CASSLFRSTDTQYF
TRBV9	TRBD2	TRBJ2-3	NA	TGTGCCAGCAGCGTAGATCTGGGGGGGGAAGGTACGCAGTATTTT	CASSVDLGGEGTQYF
TRBV11-2	NA	TRBJ2-3	few	TGTGCCAGCAGCCCGCGCGGCGGGGACACAGATACGCAGTATTTT	CASSPRGGDTDTQYF
TRBV11-2	TRBD1	TRBJ1-4	NA	TGTGCCAGCAGCTCCCCCCACAGACAGGGGAAGGGGGAAAAACTGTTTTTT	CASSSPHRQGKGEKLFF
TRBV4-3	NA	TRBJ2-7	few	TGCGCCAGCAGCCAAGTTTACGGACAGAGACCTAATTACGAACCCTACGAGCAGTACTTC	CASSQVYGQRPNYEPYEQYF